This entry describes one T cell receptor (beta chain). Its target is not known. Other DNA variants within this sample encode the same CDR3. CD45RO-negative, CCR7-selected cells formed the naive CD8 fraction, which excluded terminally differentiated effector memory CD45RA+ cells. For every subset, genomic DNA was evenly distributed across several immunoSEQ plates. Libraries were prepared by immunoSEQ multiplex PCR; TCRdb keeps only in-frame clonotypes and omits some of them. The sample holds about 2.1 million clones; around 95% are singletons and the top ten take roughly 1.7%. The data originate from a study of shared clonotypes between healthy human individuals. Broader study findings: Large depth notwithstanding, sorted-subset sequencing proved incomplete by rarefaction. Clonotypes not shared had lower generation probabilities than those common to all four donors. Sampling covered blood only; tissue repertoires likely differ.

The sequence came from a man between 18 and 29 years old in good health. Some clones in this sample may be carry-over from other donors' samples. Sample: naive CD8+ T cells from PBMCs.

CDR3 nucleotide sequence: TGTGCCAGCAGCGCTAGCGGTACCGGGGAGCTGTTTTTT. Translation gives CASSASGTGELFF. The chain joins TRBV9 to TRBJ2-2, with 7 bases that match TRBD2. From germline, CDR1 is SGDLS and CDR2 YYNGEE. The CDR3 is 13 residues long. The ends lost 3 bases at V and 5 bases at J; junction bases unmatched: 1.